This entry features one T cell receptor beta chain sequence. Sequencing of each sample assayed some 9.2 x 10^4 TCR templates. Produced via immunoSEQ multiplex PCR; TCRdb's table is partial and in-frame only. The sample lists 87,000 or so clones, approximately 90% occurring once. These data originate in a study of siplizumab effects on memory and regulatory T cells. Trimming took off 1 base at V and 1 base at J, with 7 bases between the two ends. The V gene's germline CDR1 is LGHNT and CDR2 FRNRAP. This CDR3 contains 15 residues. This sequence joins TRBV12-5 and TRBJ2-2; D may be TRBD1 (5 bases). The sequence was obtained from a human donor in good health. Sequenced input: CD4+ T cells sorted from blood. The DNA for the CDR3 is TGTGCTAGTGGTTTGGGCGGACAGAACACCGGGGAGCTGTTTTTT. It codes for CASGLGGQNTGELFF.